The 26 T cell receptor beta chains in this list originate from one sample, sequenced in a study of breast tumors, draining lymph nodes, adjacent tissues. The lymph nodes were axillary draining lymph nodes from breast cancer patients. TCRdb re-derived calls from the multiplex PCR reads in MiXCR, one entry per CDR3 protein. This sample has about 230,000 distinct CDR3 sequences, with less than 40% found just once. The specimen sequenced was axillary lymph node tissue. These receptors all stem from a female donor with breast cancer. Some clones in this sample may be carry-over from other donors' samples.

The V and J genes are TRBV9 and TRBJ1-5; 9 nucleotides line up with TRBD1. Germline-derived CDR1 and CDR2 are SGDLS and YYNGEE. The ends lost 5 bases at V and 6 bases at J; junction bases unmatched: 6. The CDR3 runs to 14 residues. In nucleotides, the CDR3 is TGTGCCAGCAGTACAGGGGGCGCGTTTCAGCCCCAGCATTTT. As protein: CASSTGGAFQPQHF.

The J gene is TRBJ1-1, the V gene TRBV6-5; D is uncertain. Trimming took off 3 bases at V and 5 bases at J, with 10 bases between the two ends. The CDR3 has 13 amino acids. Germline CDR1 is MNHEY and CDR2 is SVGAGI. CDR3 in amino acids: CASSYWGGTEAFF. The DNA of the CDR3 is TGTGCCAGCAGTTATTGGGGTGGGACTGAAGCTTTCTTT.

This clonotype was detected ten times or more. The chain is built from TRBV6-5 and TRBJ1-4, with D possibly TRBD1 on 5 matching bases. The ends were cut back, 6 bases at V and 11 bases at J, with 16 bases in the middle. Germline CDR1 and CDR2: MNHEY and SVGAGI. CDR3 length: 13 amino acids. The CDR3 is CASRGPATAKLFF. Here the CDR3 DNA reads TGTGCCAGCAGGGGACCCGCGACGGCCAAACTGTTTTTT.

This clonotype showed up many times. The chain employs TRBV18 and TRBJ2-1; D not resolved. CDR3 size: 13 residues. Germline values: CDR1 KGHSH, CDR2 LQKENI. V was shortened by 5 bases and J by 6 bases, with 11 bases between the two germline ends. The CDR3 protein is CASSITAFNEQFF. DNA for the CDR3: TGTGCCAGCTCAATCACGGCATTCAATGAGCAGTTCTTC.

Ten or more counts support this clonotype. The chain uses TRBV2 and TRBJ1-5; 8 nucleotides align to TRBD1. The length of the CDR3 is 15 residues. The J segment lost 4 bases and the V segment lost 5 bases, leaving 7 bases of the junction unmatched. Germline V gene data show CDR1 as SNHLY and CDR2 as FYNNEI. CDR3 in DNA: TGTGCCAGCAGTAGGGACAGGTCGGCAAATCAGCCCCAGCATTTT. Translating it yields CASSRDRSANQPQHF.

Only a few counts were recorded for this clonotype. This may arise from a read error, as a much more abundant clone is one base away. The V and J genes are TRBV5-6 and TRBJ2-7, with a weak D call TRBD2 (5 bases). The germline gives CDR1 SGHDT, CDR2 YYEEEE. V lost 0 bases and J 2 bases, leaving 12 bases between the germline ends. The CDR3 totals 15 residues. CDR3 DNA: TGTGCCAGCAGCTTGGTGACTACCGGGACCTACGAGCAGTACTTC. Protein product: CASSLVTTGTYEQYF. Based on the CDR3 plus reference TRBV5-6 and TRBJ2-7, the full variable domain is DAGVTQSPTHLIKTRGQQVTLRCSPKSGHDTVSWYQQALGQGPQFIFQYYEEEERQRGNFPDRFSGHQFPNYSSELNVNALLLGDSALYLCASSLVTTGTYEQYFGPGTRLTVT.

This clonotype was picked up many times. The CDR3 loop reads CASSPQGTVNRYEQYF. The CDR3 DNA is TGTGCCAGCAGCCCACAAGGGACAGTGAACCGTTACGAGCAGTACTTC. The rearrangement links TRBV3-1 to TRBJ2-7; 7 bases are a match to TRBD1. Germline V gene sequence: CDR1 LGHDT, CDR2 YNNKEL (reference sequence). V dropped 4 bases and J dropped 4; count of bases not matched to a gene: 13. CDR3 length: 16 residues.

This clonotype showed up many times. This chain connects TRBV7-3 to TRBJ1-2; TRBD1 matches 9 bases. The CDR3 has 14 amino acids. Germline V CDR1 and CDR2: SGHTA, FQGTGA. V trimming: 3 bases; J trimming: 8 bases; junction bases outside the gene matches: 7. The DNA for the CDR3 is TGTGCCAGCAGCTTGGACAGGGGCTTGGGGGGCTACACCTTC. It is translated as CASSLDRGLGGYTF.

The chain couples TRBV19 to TRBJ2-1; D is unclear. CDR3 size: 15 residues. V was clipped by 2 bases and J by 7 bases, with 15 bases between them. Germline lookup yields CDR1 LNHDA and CDR2 SQIVND (reference sequence). The CDR3 bases are TGTGCCAGTAGTATACTAGTCTCCACGGCGAATGAGCAGTTCTTC. It codes for CASSILVSTANEQFF.

This clonotype was observed many times. V usage is TRBV18 and J usage is TRBJ2-7, with D unresolved. The CDR3 contains 13 residues. Per germline, CDR1 KGHSH and CDR2 LQKENI. V lost 0 bases and J 3 bases, leaving 6 bases between the germline ends. CDR3: CASSPPHLYEQYF. In DNA, the CDR3 is TGTGCCAGCTCACCACCGCACCTCTACGAGCAGTACTTC.

This clonotype has a count of ten or more. J is TRBJ2-1 and V is TRBV12-3 or TRBV12-4, with TRBD2 matching 10 bases. The CDR3 extends over 14 amino acids. V lost 3 bases, J lost 8 bases, and 4 bases stayed unmatched. Written as DNA, the CDR3 is TGTGCCAGCAGTTTGGGACTAGCGCTTTATGAGCAGTTCTTC. Protein: CASSLGLALYEQFF.

This sequence joins TRBV4-2 and TRBJ2-3; 9 nucleotides line up with TRBD1. CDR3 length: 19 residues. V trimming: 8 bases; J trimming: 2 bases; junction bases outside the gene matches: 20. The germline V gene encodes CDR1 LGHNA and CDR2 YNFKEQ. The CDR3 loop reads CASGRGDLHRDRDTDTQYF. The CDR3 bases are TGTGCCAGCGGCCGCGGAGACTTACACCGGGACAGGGACACAGATACGCAGTATTTT.

This clonotype showed up many times. The chain links TRBV25-1 to TRBJ2-7; D might be TRBD1 (6 bases). V was pared by 4 bases and J by 3 bases, with 10 bases between. There are 13 residues in the CDR3. Germline assignment: CDR1 MGHDK and CDR2 SYGVNS. The CDR3, as DNA: TGTGCCAGCAGTGCAGGGGTCCACTACGAGCAGTACTTC. This gives the protein CASSAGVHYEQYF.

This clonotype was seen many times. The rearrangement uses TRBV3-1 and TRBJ2-7; 8 bases are shared with TRBD2. The germline CDR1 and CDR2 sequences are LGHDT and YNNKEL (reference sequence). With 2 bases clipped from V and 4 bases from J, the junction kept 10 bases outside the gene matches. This CDR3 is 16 amino acids long. CDR3 in amino acids: CASSQYGGTSQYEQYF. The CDR3, as DNA: TGTGCCAGCAGCCAATATGGGGGGACTAGTCAGTACGAGCAGTACTTC.

Points on this clonotype: This may stem from a read error, because a much larger clone lies one nucleotide away. The CDR3 coding sequence is TGTGCCAGCAGTACCGGGACAAACTCCAATGAGCAGTTCTTC. Amino acid sequence: CASSTGTNSNEQFF. The chain uses TRBV11-3 and TRBJ2-1, with D possibly matching TRBD1 (6 bases). The germline gives CDR1 SGHNT, CDR2 YENEEA. The CDR3 length is 14 residues. V was pared by 6 bases and J by 6 bases, with 15 bases between.

This chain uses TRBV20-1 with TRBJ1-5; D remains unclear. Trimming left V 3 bases short and J 4 bases short, with 10 bases between. Germline CDR1 and CDR2: DFQATT and SNEGSKA (reference sequence). This CDR3 is 13 amino acids long. The CDR3 sequence: CSASRGINQPQHF. CDR3 nucleotides: TGCAGTGCTAGTCGCGGGATTAATCAGCCCCAGCATTTT.

Of note for this clonotype: Just one base apart from a much larger clone, this may be a read error. This chain joins TRBV12-3 or TRBV12-4 and TRBJ2-7, with 7 positions matching TRBD1. The CDR3 contains 15 residues. V shed 6 bases, J shed 2 bases, and the junction held 10 bases outside the gene matches. CDR3 amino acids: CASSPYGQEAYEQYF. CDR3 in DNA: TGTGCCAGCAGCCCATACGGACAGGAGGCCTACGAGCAGTACTTC.

The chain couples TRBV19 to TRBJ2-5; D unresolved. The V gene's germline CDR1 is LNHDA and CDR2 SQIVND (reference sequence). Trimming removed 10 bases from V and 4 bases from J, with 13 bases in between. CDR3 length: 12 amino acids. The CDR3 loop is CATGVRGETQYF. DNA of the CDR3: TGTGCCACTGGGGTTCGCGGAGAGACCCAGTACTTC.

This clonotype was picked up many times. The chain is built from TRBV3-1 and TRBJ2-7; no clear D gene. V was clipped by 0 bases and J by 3 bases, with 9 bases between them. The CDR3 totals 14 residues. The germline V gene encodes CDR1 LGHDT and CDR2 YNNKEL (reference sequence). The CDR3 reads CASSQDRTGYEQYF. The CDR3, as DNA: TGTGCCAGCAGCCAAGATCGGACCGGCTACGAGCAGTACTTC.

The sample holds one count of this clonotype. The chain joins TRBV6-5 to TRBJ2-5, with D possibly called TRBD1 or TRBD2 (6 bases each). V was cut by 2 bases and J by 0 bases, with 22 bases left in between. This CDR3 has 19 amino acids. Germline V gene data show CDR1 as MNHEY and CDR2 as SVGAGI. CDR3 sequence: CASSYIAGLGGRDQETQYF. The DNA of the CDR3 is TGTGCCAGCAGTTACATTGCGGGGCTCGGGGGCCGTGACCAAGAGACCCAGTACTTC.

J is TRBJ1-1 and V is TRBV6-2 or TRBV6-3; TRBD1 is a possible D gene (6 bases). Trimming shortened V by 5 bases and J by 6 bases, and 16 bases separated the two germline ends. This CDR3 has 14 amino acids. CDR1 is MNHEY and CDR2 is SVGEGT in the germline V gene. This CDR3 is CASSHPAWGPEAFF. Written as DNA, the CDR3 is TGTGCCAGCAGTCACCCGGCGTGGGGGCCTGAAGCTTTCTTT.

The V call is TRBV20-1, the J call TRBJ2-5, with a weak D call TRBD2 (6 bases). CDR1 and CDR2 (germline): DFQATT, SNEGSKA (reference sequence). The CDR3 runs 16 residues. Here the CDR3 reads CGVNLWTNPPQETQYF. The CDR3 coding sequence is TGCGGTGTCAATTTATGGACTAACCCCCCACAAGAGACCCAGTACTTC.

This clonotype has only one observation. The rearrangement uses TRBV4-3 and TRBJ1-6, with 10 bases identical to TRBD1. Germline CDR1 is LGHNA and CDR2 is YSLEER. This CDR3 spans 15 amino acids. Trimming at V came to 3 bases and at J to 8 bases, leaving 4 bases not matched to a gene. CDR3 coding DNA: TGCGCCAGCAGCCAGACAGGGGGCAGGGATTCACCCCTCCACTTT. This codes for CASSQTGGRDSPLHF.

This clonotype was seen repeatedly, ten times or more. The rearrangement uses TRBV30 and TRBJ2-7; D might be TRBD1 (6 bases). CDR1 and CDR2 (germline): GTSNPN, SVGIG (reference sequence). The CDR3 contains 14 residues. The V gene lost 1 base and the J gene lost 0 bases, with 10 bases spanning the gap. The CDR3: CAWSGTTGSYEQYF. In DNA form, the CDR3 reads TGTGCCTGGAGTGGGACGACAGGCTCCTACGAGCAGTACTTC.

This chain links TRBV9 with TRBJ1-4, with 7 bases matching TRBD1. This CDR3 region has 16 residues. The V segment lost 0 bases and the J segment 7 bases; nucleotides outside the gene matches: 9. Germline V lookup: CDR1 SGDLS, CDR2 YYNGEE. The chain's CDR3 is CASSVAGQSLGEKLFF. CDR3 nucleotides: TGTGCCAGCAGCGTAGCGGGACAGTCGTTGGGTGAAAAACTGTTTTTT.

This clonotype was picked up many times. The V call is TRBV5-1, the J call TRBJ2-1; TRBD2 might be the D (5 bases). Trimming cost V 5 bases and J 4 bases, with 13 bases left between them. The CDR3 has 14 amino acids. The germline CDR1 and CDR2 sequences are SGHRS and YFSETQ. CDR3 sequence (DNA): TGCGCCAGCAGTTATGGGGAGACTTACAATGAGCAGTTCTTC. It is translated as CASSYGETYNEQFF.